This T cell receptor beta chain was recovered during a study of blood T cells in healthy people across ages. The study's findings and limits: Unsorted PBMC material precluded a definitive naive versus antigen-experienced comparison.

Through a sample-barcoded 5' primer and a J-beta primer mix, a second PCR was run for roughly 6 to 11 cycles. TCRdb reprocessed the 5' RACE reads with MiXCR, giving one entry per CDR3 protein. The sample has about 800,000 distinct CDR3 sequences, about 25% seen once. On this clonotype itself: Antigen unknown.

Trimming left V 5 bases short and J 5 bases short, with 19 bases between. Germline loops: CDR1 SGHKS, CDR2 YYEKEE (reference sequence). The CDR3 has 15 amino acids. These data were also reused for a study on T cells of mothers and their children. That investigation notes: cDNA was synthesized from all extracted RNA at roughly 1.5 ug per reaction. The yield was over 9 million TCR beta CDR3 reads from each mother and approximately 3 million from each child. Detection of persistent microchimeric T cell clones did not occur.

The J gene is TRBJ1-1, the V gene TRBV5-5, with D tentatively TRBD1 (6 bases). Source material: blood. The receptor comes from a boy between 10 and 17 years old in good health. CDR3 residues: CASSYTDRLRTEAFF. The CDR3 region has the DNA TGTGCCAGCAGTTACACCGACAGGCTGCGGACTGAAGCTTTCTTT.